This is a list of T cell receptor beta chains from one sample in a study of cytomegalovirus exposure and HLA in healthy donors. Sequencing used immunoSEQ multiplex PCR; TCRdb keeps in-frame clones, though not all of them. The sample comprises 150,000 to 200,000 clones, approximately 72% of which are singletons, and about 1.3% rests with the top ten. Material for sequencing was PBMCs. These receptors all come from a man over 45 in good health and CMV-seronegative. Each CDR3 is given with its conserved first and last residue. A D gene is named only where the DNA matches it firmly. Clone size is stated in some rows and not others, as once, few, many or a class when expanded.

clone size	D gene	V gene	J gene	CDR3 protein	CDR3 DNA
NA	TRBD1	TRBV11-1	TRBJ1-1	CASSSRTGRATEAFF	TGTGCCAGCAGCTCTAGGACAGGGAGGGCCACTGAAGCTTTCTTT
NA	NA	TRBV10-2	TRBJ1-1	CASSAFLGTEAFF	TGCGCCAGCAGTGCCTTTCTCGGCACTGAAGCTTTCTTT
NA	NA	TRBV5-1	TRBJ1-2	CASSLTAPNYGYTF	TGCGCCAGCAGCTTGACAGCTCCTAACTATGGCTACACCTTC
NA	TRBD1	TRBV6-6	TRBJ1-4	CASSRTGSNEKLFF	TGTGCCAGCAGTAGGACAGGGAGTAATGAAAAACTGTTTTTT
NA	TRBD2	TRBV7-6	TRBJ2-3	CASSRQTSGGLTDTQYF	TGTGCCAGCAGCCGGCAGACTAGCGGGGGCCTCACAGATACGCAGTATTTT
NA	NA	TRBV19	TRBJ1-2	CASSIGGRGGYTF	TGTGCCAGTAGTATCGGTGGGCGCGGGGGCTACACCTTC
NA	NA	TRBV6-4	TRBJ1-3	CASRSGQGNTIYF	TGTGCCAGCAGATCCGGACAGGGAAACACCATATATTTT
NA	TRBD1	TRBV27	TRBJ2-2	CASRNSGTGTLSNTGELFF	TGTGCCAGCAGGAACTCCGGGACAGGGACCCTTTCGAACACCGGGGAGCTGTTTTTT
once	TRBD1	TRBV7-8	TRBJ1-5	CASLPGTGAWGNQPQHF	TGTGCCAGCCTTCCCGGGACAGGGGCATGGGGCAATCAGCCCCAGCATTTT
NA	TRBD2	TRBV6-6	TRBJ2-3	CASSYPSGRRTDTQYF	TGTGCCAGCAGTTACCCGTCCGGGAGGCGCACAGATACGCAGTATTTT
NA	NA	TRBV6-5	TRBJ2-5	CASSYSGQGLEGTQYF	TGTGCCAGCAGTTACTCGGGACAAGGCCTAGAGGGGACCCAGTACTTC
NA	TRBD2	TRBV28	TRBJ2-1	CASSSGGARNEQFF	TGTGCCAGCAGCTCGGGGGGGGCCCGGAATGAGCAGTTCTTC
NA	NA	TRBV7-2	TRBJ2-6	CASSLGGYSGANVLTF	TGTGCCAGCAGCTTAGGGGGCTACTCTGGGGCCAACGTCCTGACTTTC
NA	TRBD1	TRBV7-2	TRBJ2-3	CASSFGQGASTDTQYF	TGTGCCAGCAGCTTTGGACAGGGGGCCAGCACAGATACGCAGTATTTT
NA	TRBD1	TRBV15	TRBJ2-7	CATSREGDRSYEQYF	TGTGCCACCAGCAGAGAGGGGGACAGGTCATACGAGCAGTACTTC
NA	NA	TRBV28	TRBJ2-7	CASRGGRGSKTYEQYF	TGTGCCAGCAGGGGGGGTCGAGGGAGTAAAACCTACGAGCAGTACTTC
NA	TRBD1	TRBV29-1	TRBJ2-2	CSALGTANTGELFF	TGCAGCGCCTTGGGGACAGCGAACACCGGGGAGCTGTTTTTT
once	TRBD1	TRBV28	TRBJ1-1	CASWTGGGWTEAFF	TGTGCCAGCTGGACAGGGGGCGGATGGACTGAAGCTTTCTTT
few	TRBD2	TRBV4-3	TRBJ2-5	CASSVSGGQETQYF	TGCGCCAGCAGCGTTAGCGGGGGACAAGAGACCCAGTACTTC
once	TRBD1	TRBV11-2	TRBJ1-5	CASSINRGNQPQHF	TGTGCCAGCAGCATCAACAGGGGTAATCAGCCCCAGCATTTT
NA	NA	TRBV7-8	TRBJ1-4	CASSPRTGFSEKLFF	TGTGCCAGCAGCCCCCGCACAGGGTTTAGTGAAAAACTGTTTTTT
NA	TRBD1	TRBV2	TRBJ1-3	CASRGPGQGTGNTIYF	TGTGCCAGCAGAGGCCCGGGACAGGGGACTGGAAACACCATATATTTT
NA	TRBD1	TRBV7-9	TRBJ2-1	CASRSGRGNEQFF	TGTGCCAGCAGATCGGGCAGGGGGAATGAGCAGTTCTTC
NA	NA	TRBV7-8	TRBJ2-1	CASRTGRGNEQFF	TGTGCCAGCAGGACCGGACGGGGGAATGAGCAGTTCTTC
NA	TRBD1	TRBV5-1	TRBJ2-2	CASSERTGNTGELFF	TGCGCCAGCAGCGAACGGACAGGGAACACCGGGGAGCTGTTTTTT
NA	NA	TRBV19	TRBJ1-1	CASSIDLAGMTTEAFF	TGTGCCAGTAGTATAGATCTGGCGGGGATGACCACTGAAGCTTTCTTT
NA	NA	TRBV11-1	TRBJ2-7	CASSLVPGSSYEQYF	TGTGCCAGCAGCTTAGTTCCGGGGAGCTCCTACGAGCAGTACTTC
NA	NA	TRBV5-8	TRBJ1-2	CASSLERYGYTF	TGTGCCAGCAGCTTGGAGCGCTATGGCTACACCTTC
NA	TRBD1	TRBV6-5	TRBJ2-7	CASSYSTGTYEQYF	TGTGCCAGCAGTTACTCGACAGGGACCTACGAGCAGTACTTC
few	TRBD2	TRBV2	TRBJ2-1	CASSVSGAYNEQFF	TGTGCCAGCAGTGTAAGCGGGGCATACAATGAGCAGTTCTTC
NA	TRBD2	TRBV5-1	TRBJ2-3	CASSSLAGSTDTQYF	TGCGCCAGCAGCTCTCTAGCGGGGAGCACAGATACGCAGTATTTT
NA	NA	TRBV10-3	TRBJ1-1	CAISESPSVAFF	TGTGCCATCAGTGAGTCCCCTTCGGTAGCTTTCTTT
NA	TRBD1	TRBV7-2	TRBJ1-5	CASSLTGGDNQPQHF	TGTGCCAGCAGCTTAACAGGGGGCGACAATCAGCCCCAGCATTTT
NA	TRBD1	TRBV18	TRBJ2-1	CASSPGQGNYNEQFF	TGTGCCAGCTCACCCGGACAGGGGAATTACAATGAGCAGTTCTTC
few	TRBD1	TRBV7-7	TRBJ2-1	CASSRGQGENEQFF	TGTGCCAGCAGCCGCGGACAGGGGGAGAATGAGCAGTTCTTC
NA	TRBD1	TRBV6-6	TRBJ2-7	CASSFFQGETYEQYF	TGTGCCAGCAGTTTCTTTCAGGGGGAGACCTACGAGCAGTACTTC
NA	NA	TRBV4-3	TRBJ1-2	CASSPHGGRNGYTF	TGCGCCAGCAGCCCCCACGGAGGGCGGAATGGCTACACCTTC
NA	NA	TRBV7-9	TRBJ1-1	CASSPGQHTEAFF	TGTGCCAGCAGCCCCGGACAGCACACTGAAGCTTTCTTT
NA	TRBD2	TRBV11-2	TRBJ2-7	CASSSGTSLAYEQYF	TGTGCCAGCAGCTCGGGGACTAGCCTTGCCTACGAGCAGTACTTC
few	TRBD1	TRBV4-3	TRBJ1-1	CASSQVTGTNTEAFF	TGCGCCAGCAGCCAAGTGACAGGGACCAACACTGAAGCTTTCTTT
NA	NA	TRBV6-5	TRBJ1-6	CASTPSYNSPLHF	TGTGCCAGCACTCCGAGCTATAATTCACCCCTCCACTTT
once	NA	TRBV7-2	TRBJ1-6	CASSFFPHSYNSPLHF	TGTGCCAGCAGCTTTTTTCCCCACTCCTATAATTCACCCCTCCACTTT
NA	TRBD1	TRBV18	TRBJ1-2	CASSAGQGYGYTF	TGTGCCAGCTCAGCGGGACAGGGCTATGGCTACACCTTC
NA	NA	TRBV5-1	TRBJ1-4	CASSLRPGPNEKLFF	TGCGCCAGCAGCTTGCGGCCAGGCCCTAATGAAAAACTGTTTTTT
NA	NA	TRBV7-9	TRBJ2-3	CASSLGVQADTQYF	TGTGCCAGCAGCTTAGGAGTCCAGGCAGATACGCAGTATTTT
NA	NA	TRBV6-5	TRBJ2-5	CASRSSLETQYF	TGTGCCAGCAGGTCCAGTTTGGAGACCCAGTACTTC
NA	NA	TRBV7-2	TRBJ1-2	CASSRDMSNYGYTF	TGTGCCAGCAGCAGGGACATGTCTAACTATGGCTACACCTTC
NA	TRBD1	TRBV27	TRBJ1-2	CASSLSQDRRSNYGYTF	TGTGCCAGCAGTTTGTCCCAGGACAGGCGCAGTAACTATGGCTACACCTTC
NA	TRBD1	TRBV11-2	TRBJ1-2	CASSLVVGGIYGYTF	TGTGCCAGCAGCTTAGTTGTAGGGGGCATCTATGGCTACACCTTC
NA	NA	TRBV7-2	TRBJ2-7	CASSSSGVEGEQYF	TGTGCCAGCAGCTCCTCAGGGGTCGAAGGCGAGCAGTACTTC
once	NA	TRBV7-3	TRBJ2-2	CASSLNRAGSGELFF	TGTGCCAGCAGCTTAAATCGGGCAGGGTCCGGGGAGCTGTTTTTT